These 10 T cell receptor beta chains originate from one sample sequenced in a study of metastatic and nonmetastatic thyroid tumors. Not a single patient had been given any form of treatment at any point before undergoing thyroid surgery. Through MiXCR, TCRdb re-clonotyped the PCR reads. The sample shows more than 9,500 clones, approximately 9.9% of them seen only once. Sequencing used tumor tissue. Receptors were obtained from a female donor with papillary thyroid cancer or a benign thyroid nodule (not recorded which). Some clones in this sample may be carry-over from other donors' samples.

This clone is judged medium-sized. The CDR3 region is CASSSSELYSNQPQHF. As DNA, the CDR3 is TGTGCCAGCAGTTCCAGCGAGCTCTATAGCAATCAGCCCCAGCATTTT. The chain carries TRBV28 and TRBJ1-5; D gene uncertain. The V gene lost 4 bases and the J gene lost 0 bases, with 13 bases spanning the gap. The germline V gene has CDR1 MDHEN and CDR2 SYDVKM. The CDR3 is 16 residues long.

This clone was detected many times. The chain recombines TRBV7-3 with TRBJ1-1; D unresolved. Germline CDR1 SGHTA, CDR2 FQGTGA. V was cut by 5 bases and J by 1 base, with 8 bases left in between. The CDR3 is 13 residues long. The CDR3 DNA sequence: TGTGCCAGCAGCGCGAATGGGAACACTGAAGCTTTCTTT. Translating gives CASSANGNTEAFF.

At least ten counts were recorded for this clone. This rearrangement joins TRBV2 to TRBJ1-1; 10 positions match TRBD1. The CDR3 is made up of 15 amino acids. The germline V gene encodes CDR1 SNHLY and CDR2 FYNNEI. The V and J ends lost 5 bases and 4 bases, in that order; junction bases with no gene match: 7. The CDR3 nucleotides are TGTGCCAGCAGTAAGACAGGGGGCGGCGGCACTGAAGCTTTCTTT. Translating it yields CASSKTGGGGTEAFF.

In its sample, this clone is medium-sized. DNA for the CDR3: TGTGCCATCAGTACTAGCGGGGCCAATGAGCAGTTCTTC. Translated: CAISTSGANEQFF. The chain employs TRBV10-3 and TRBJ2-1, with 10 nucleotides matching TRBD2. Germline trimming cut 5 bases from V and 6 bases from J; bases unmatched to any gene: 1. The CDR3 is made up of 13 amino acids. Germline lookup yields CDR1 ENHRY and CDR2 SYGVKD.

There are many counts of this clone. The chain employs TRBV18 and TRBJ1-6; D is ambiguous. Germline V gene sequence: CDR1 KGHSH, CDR2 LQKENI. Trimming left V 2 bases short and J 5 bases short, with 7 bases between. The CDR3 is 14 amino acids. The CDR3 is CASSPGSDNSPLHF. The CDR3 DNA sequence: TGTGCCAGCTCACCAGGGTCAGATAATTCACCCCTCCACTTT.

This clone is judged medium-sized. V is TRBV24-1 and J is TRBJ2-1, with TRBD1 matching over 8 bases. There are 15 residues in the CDR3. The germline V gene has CDR1 KGHDR and CDR2 SFDVKD. Trimming cost V 1 base and J 12 bases; bases outside gene matches: 10. CDR3 DNA sequence: TGTGCCACCAGTGATTTAAGGGGACAGGCCGGTGGGCAGTTCTTC. Its protein is CATSDLRGQAGGQFF.

To note about this clone: The conserved final phenylalanine or tryptophan is absent from the CDR3, which likely points to a read error. V is TRBV2 and J is TRBJ2-7; the D call may be TRBD1 or TRBD2 (6 bases each). The CDR3 spans 12 residues. The germline gives CDR1 SNHLY, CDR2 FYNNEI. V dropped 8 bases and J dropped 2 bases, with 10 bases sitting between them. CDR3 loop: CASGGTTYEQYA. The CDR3 nucleotides read TGTGCCAGCGGGGGGACAACCTACGAGCAGTACGCC.

This clone is medium-sized in the sample. The chain is built from TRBV2 and TRBJ1-3; unclear D gene. V lost 4 bases, J lost 8 bases, and 9 bases lay in between. The CDR3 loop spans 12 amino acids. The germline gives CDR1 SNHLY, CDR2 FYNNEI. In nucleotides, the CDR3 is TGTGCCAGCAGTGCCCAGGAGGACACCATATATTTT. Translation: CASSAQEDTIYF.

This clone was picked up many times. The chain is built from TRBV3-1 and TRBJ1-1; 10 bases match TRBD1. Trimming removed 4 bases from V and 3 bases from J; junction bases left unmatched: 8. CDR3 length: 16 residues. In germline, CDR1 is LGHDT, CDR2 YNNKEL (reference sequence). The CDR3 DNA follows: TGTGCCAGCAGCCCGGGACAGGGGTTTAGCTACACTGAAGCTTTCTTT. Its protein is CASSPGQGFSYTEAFF.

This clone was seen repeatedly, ten times or more. The chain employs TRBV20-1 and TRBJ2-5; 7 bases are a match to TRBD1. This CDR3 contains 13 residues. J was trimmed by 4 bases and V by 1 base; bases with no gene match: 3. Germline assignment: CDR1 DFQATT and CDR2 SNEGSKA (reference sequence). Written as DNA, the CDR3 is TGCAGTGCTAGAGTCAGGGGGACAGAGACCCAGTACTTC. Protein sequence: CSARVRGTETQYF.